A single sample is the source of the 14 T cell receptor beta chains below, sequenced in a study of molecular identifiers for immune sequencing clone quantification. MiXCR was run by TCRdb on the PCR reads, yielding one entry per CDR3 protein. The sample yields 60,000 to 70,000 distinct CDR3 sequences, 15% to 20% seen once. Input material: naive CD8+ T cells from blood, with Jurkat cell RNA spiked in. Subset defined: FACS-sorted CD8+CD4-CCR7+CD45RA+ naive T cells. The receptors here all came from a human donor in good health. Some libraries in this study had Jurkat cell RNA spiked in.

This clonotype was counted ten times or more. The chain combines TRBV7-9 with TRBJ2-6; D is undetermined. The ends were cut back, 5 bases at V and 0 bases at J, with 11 bases in the middle. The V gene's germline CDR1 is SEHNR and CDR2 FQNEAQ (reference sequence). This CDR3 has 16 residues. The CDR3, as DNA: TGTGCCAGCAGCGCAAGATCAAGCTCTGGGGCCAACGTCCTGACTTTC. Its translation: CASSARSSSGANVLTF.

This clonotype came up many times. V and J are TRBV21-1 and TRBJ1-5; TRBD1 was called by the table and not checked on the DNA. TRBV21-1 has pseudogene status. The CDR3 spans 19 residues. In DNA, the CDR3 is TGTGCCAGCGCCACGGCGCCTTATGGGGCAGGGGGCGGCAATCAGCCCCAGCATTTT. Residues: CASATAPYGAGGGNQPQHF.

This chain joins TRBV20-1 and TRBJ2-1, with a tentative D call TRBD1 (6 bases). Looked up from germline, CDR1 is DFQATT and CDR2 is SNEGSKA (reference sequence). The CDR3 sequence is 14 residues long. V lost 3 bases, J lost 6 bases, and 15 bases lay in between. DNA of the CDR3: TGCAGTGCTAGGGTACAGGGTCAGTTCAATGAGCAGTTCTTC. It is translated as CSARVQGQFNEQFF.

Details on this clonotype: Here the CDR3 omits its conserved ending phenylalanine or tryptophan, so a read error is the likely source. The CDR3 bases are TGTGCCAGCAGTGAAACTAGACTAGCGGGAGTATGGGTCAATGAGCAGTTCTGC. Encoded protein: CASSETRLAGVWVNEQFC. J is TRBJ2-1 and V is TRBV6-1; 12 nucleotides agree with TRBD2. V lost 2 bases to trimming and J lost 6 bases; unmatched junction nucleotides: 11. CDR1 and CDR2 (germline): MNHNS, SASEGT. The CDR3 is made up of 18 amino acids.

At least ten counts were recorded for this clonotype. This chain connects TRBV4-1 to TRBJ2-1; D gene unclear. Germline V lookup: CDR1 MGHRA, CDR2 YSYEKL. The germline V and J ends were trimmed by 5 bases and 12 bases, with 17 bases remaining between them. CDR3 length: 13 amino acids. The CDR3 protein is CASSSPMAVGQFF. CDR3 DNA: TGCGCCAGCAGCTCCCCGATGGCGGTTGGGCAGTTCTTC.

This clonotype was counted at least ten times. V gene TRBV12-3 or TRBV12-4 combines with J gene TRBJ1-5; no firm D call. The CDR3 spans 14 residues. V dropped 6 bases and J dropped 0 bases, with 9 bases sitting between them. The CDR3 DNA is TGTGCCAGCAGACACAAAGATAGCAATCAGCCCCAGCATTTT. Its translation: CASRHKDSNQPQHF.

This clonotype was counted only a few times. Here the CDR3 omits its conserved ending phenylalanine or tryptophan, so a read error is the likely source. The chain carries TRBV6-5 and TRBJ2-5, with 13 bases fitting TRBD2. Germline V lookup: CDR1 MNHEY, CDR2 SVGAGI. This CDR3 region has 15 residues. V shed 6 bases and J 3 bases; nucleotides not matched to a gene: 4. The CDR3 DNA reads as TGTGCCAGCAGCCTTGGACTAGCGGGAGAAGAGACCCAGTACATC. Amino acids: CASSLGLAGEETQYI.

This clonotype has a count of ten or more. The rearrangement links TRBV9 to TRBJ2-2; D might be TRBD2 (5 bases). The CDR3 totals 19 residues. V dropped 7 bases and J dropped 0 bases, with 25 bases sitting between them. Germline V CDR1 and CDR2: SGDLS, YYNGEE. This chain's CDR3 is CASSPSGSGWSPNTGELFF. CDR3 DNA: TGTGCCAGCTCACCGAGTGGGAGTGGATGGTCCCCGAACACCGGGGAGCTGTTTTTT.

This clonotype was seen repeatedly, ten times or more. The J gene is TRBJ2-7, the V gene TRBV6-5; TRBD2 matches at 13 bases. The CDR3 is 14 amino acids. V lost 4 bases and J lost 3; bases outside the gene matches: 0. From germline, CDR1 is MNHEY and CDR2 SVGAGI. The CDR3 loop is CASSWTSGSYEQYF. The CDR3 DNA follows: TGTGCCAGCAGTTGGACTAGCGGGAGCTACGAGCAGTACTTC.

This clonotype was detected many times. The chain employs TRBV7-9 and TRBJ2-3, with TRBD2 as a possible D gene (6 bases). Germline-derived CDR1 and CDR2 are SEHNR and FQNEAQ (reference sequence). CDR3 length: 15 residues. V lost 3 bases and J lost 3, with 13 bases in between. The CDR3 bases are TGTGCCAGCAGCTTCCCGGGACTCCTTACAGATACGCAGTATTTT. It specifies CASSFPGLLTDTQYF.

There are many counts of this clonotype. The rearrangement uses TRBV30 and TRBJ2-7, with TRBD1 matching over 12 bases. Germline CDR1 is GTSNPN and CDR2 is SVGIG (reference sequence). V shed 1 base and J 2 bases; nucleotides not matched to a gene: 6. The CDR3 runs to 16 residues. CDR3 DNA sequence: TGTGCCTGGAGTGGGGGGGACAGGGGGCAACCCTACGAGCAGTACTTC. This translates into CAWSGGDRGQPYEQYF.

In regard to this clonotype: A much larger clone is a single base away; this may be a read error. V is TRBV6-5 and J is TRBJ2-5, with D tentatively TRBD1 (6 bases). The length of the CDR3 is 14 residues. From germline, CDR1 is MNHEY and CDR2 SVGAGI. Written as DNA, the CDR3 is TGTGCCAGCAGGATACAGGGAGCCGGCGAGACCCTGTACTTC. This codes for CASRIQGAGETLYF.

This clonotype was observed many times. The V and J genes are TRBV29-1 and TRBJ2-2; TRBD2 is a possible D gene (6 bases). The CDR3 loop spans 13 amino acids. V was trimmed by 5 bases and J by 3 bases, leaving 10 bases between them. Germline V lookup: CDR1 SQVTM, CDR2 ANQGSEA. CDR3 coding DNA: TGCAGCGTTCCCGGGGACTACACCGGGGAGCTGTTTTTT. It translates to CSVPGDYTGELFF.

This clonotype was detected ten times or more. This chain joins TRBV7-6 and TRBJ1-5; D not resolved. Trimming stripped 3 bases from V and 1 base from J, with 10 bases between. The length of the CDR3 is 15 residues. Germline V gene sequence: CDR1 SGHVS, CDR2 FNYEAQ. The CDR3 bases are TGTGCCAGCAGCTTGGCTTTTGAGAGCAATCAGCCCCAGCATTTT. Residues: CASSLAFESNQPQHF. Full variable domain (remainder filled in from reference TRBV7-6 and TRBJ1-5): GAGVSQSPRYKVTKRGQDVALRCDPISGHVSLYWYRQALGQGPEFLTYFNYEAQQDKSGLPNDRFSAERPEGSISTLTIQRTEQRDSAMYRCASSLAFESNQPQHFGDGTRLSIL.